This entry lists 12 T cell receptor beta chains sequenced from one sample in a study of beta chain features in type 1 diabetes. Sequenced material consisted of expressed TCRB transcripts (all of the isolated RNA was reverse transcribed). TCRdb keeps only in-frame clones here, not all; method: immunoSEQ multiplex PCR. This table has 500,000 to 700,000 clones, about 14% appearing once. Sequencing was performed on naive CD4+ T cells from blood. The receptors derive from a man younger than 30 in good health.

This clone was picked up a small number of times. The rearrangement uses TRBV23-1 and TRBJ1-2, with 8 bases aligning to TRBD1. TRBV23-1 is given ORF status, its function remaining uncertain. CDR3 length: 15 residues. V lost 2 bases to trimming and J lost 6 bases; unmatched junction nucleotides: 8. The CDR3 nucleotides are TGCGCCAGCAGTCAAACCCTTAGGACAGGGCATGGCTACACCTTC. The encoded protein is CASSQTLRTGHGYTF.

This clone was detected only a few times. This chain connects TRBV9 to TRBJ1-1; D remains unclear. This CDR3 region has 14 residues. The ends were cut back, 4 bases at V and 1 base at J, with 11 bases in the middle. Germline CDR1 SGDLS, CDR2 YYNGEE. In DNA, the CDR3 is TGTGCCAGCAGCCCCATGAGTGCGAACACTGAAGCTTTCTTT. Translation gives CASSPMSANTEAFF.

This clone was recorded once. This chain joins TRBV28 and TRBJ2-3; 8 bases map to TRBD2. The CDR3 extends over 13 amino acids. Germline assignment: CDR1 MDHEN and CDR2 SYDVKM. J lost 1 base, V lost 6 bases, and 0 bases had no gene match. CDR3 nucleotide sequence: TGTGCCAGCAGGCGGGGGGGCACAGATACGCAGTATTTT. It codes for CASRRGGTDTQYF.

The rearrangement joins TRBV25-1 to TRBJ1-1; D is possibly TRBD1 (5 bases). The CDR3 contains 16 residues. V gave up 1 base and J gave up 5 bases, with 17 bases separating them. Germline CDR1 is MGHDK and CDR2 is SYGVNS. The CDR3 nucleotides read TGTGCCAGCAGTGAATCGGCAGGGCAGGGAGGGACTGAAGCTTTCTTT. The encoded protein is CASSESAGQGGTEAFF.

This clone has at least ten counts. The chain has TRBV14 and TRBJ2-3; 8 bases align to TRBD1. Germline V lookup: CDR1 SGHDN, CDR2 FVKESK. J was trimmed by 1 base and V by 3 bases; bases with no gene match: 6. This CDR3 spans 16 amino acids. CDR3 nucleotides: TGTGCCAGCAGCCACTTTCCGGGACAGGGCACAGATACGCAGTATTTT. Encoded protein: CASSHFPGQGTDTQYF.

There are a few counts of this clone. The rearrangement uses TRBV18 and TRBJ1-4, with no clear D. CDR3 length: 14 residues. CDR1 KGHSH and CDR2 LQKENI come from the germline V gene. V was pared by 6 bases and J by 5 bases, with 13 bases between. CDR3 bases: TGTGCCAGCTCGGTTCAGAAGCCGAATGAAAAACTGTTTTTT. Its translation: CASSVQKPNEKLFF. Looking up the rest from reference TRBV18 and TRBJ1-4 gives the full variable domain: NAGVMQNPRHLVRRRGQEARLRCSPMKGHSHVYWYRQLPEEGLKFMVYLQKENIIDESGMPKERFSAEFPKEGPSILRIQQVVRGDSAAYFCASSVQKPNEKLFFGSGTQLSVL.

This clone was recorded at least ten times. The chain recombines TRBV19 with TRBJ2-1; TRBD1 matches at 7 bases. The trim removed 7 bases at V and 3 bases at J, leaving 6 bases unmatched. The germline gives CDR1 LNHDA, CDR2 SQIVND (reference sequence). The CDR3 is 14 residues long. CDR3 DNA: TGTGCCAGTACCTACGGGACAGTCTACAATGAGCAGTTCTTC. Translation gives CASTYGTVYNEQFF.

This chain joins TRBV7-9 and TRBJ2-1, with TRBD2 identical over 8 bases. The CDR3 runs to 12 residues. V dropped 5 bases and J dropped 13; count of bases not matched to a gene: 7. Germline V gene sequence: CDR1 SEHNR, CDR2 FQNEAQ (reference sequence). The CDR3 DNA is TGTGCCAGCAGCCCCCCCGGGACTAGTCAGTTCTTC. Its translation is CASSPPGTSQFF.

A few counts support this clone. The rearrangement uses TRBV11-2 and TRBJ2-7; 8 bases match TRBD2. The germline CDR1 and CDR2 sequences are SGHAT and FQNNGV. CDR3 length: 15 amino acids. Losses at the gene ends were 7 bases for V and 0 bases for J; bases not matched to a gene: 8. In DNA form, the CDR3 reads TGTGCCAGCAACCCAACGGCGGGAGGCTCCTACGAGCAGTACTTC. Its protein is CASNPTAGGSYEQYF.

This clone was picked up one time. The chain carries TRBV7-9 and TRBJ1-1, with 7 bases that match TRBD1. This CDR3 is built from 14 residues. Losses at the gene ends were 2 bases for V and 1 base for J; bases not matched to a gene: 1. Germline CDR1 and CDR2: SEHNR and FQNEAQ (reference sequence). CDR3 region: CASSLKGANTEAFF. The CDR3 coding sequence is TGTGCCAGCAGCTTAAAGGGGGCGAACACTGAAGCTTTCTTT.

This chain uses TRBV19 with TRBJ2-3; D uncertain. This CDR3 spans 13 amino acids. The V gene's germline CDR1 is LNHDA and CDR2 SQIVND (reference sequence). Trimming left V 10 bases short and J 2 bases short, with 13 bases between. The CDR3 reads CATAQLPTDTQYF. The DNA of the CDR3 is TGTGCCACGGCGCAGTTGCCCACAGATACGCAGTATTTT.

This clone was picked up a small number of times. The J gene is TRBJ1-3, the V gene TRBV4-1; D is perhaps TRBD1 (5 bases). CDR1 is MGHRA and CDR2 is YSYEKL in the germline V gene. Trimming cost V 2 bases and J 7 bases, with 21 bases left between them. This CDR3 spans 17 amino acids. The chain's CDR3 is CASSQKPDRLSGNTIYF. In DNA form, the CDR3 reads TGCGCCAGCAGCCAAAAGCCTGACAGACTCTCGGGGAACACCATATATTTT.